This record looks at one T cell receptor (beta chain) sequence and its context. Its antigen is currently unknown. The entry originates in a study of cytotoxic CD8 clonotypes in ibrutinib-treated CLL. Study outcomes and limitations: Ibrutinib response saw clonality rise, and progression saw it return toward baseline. The study found baseline clonality above age-matched healthy donors, tracking circulating CD8+ T-cell counts.

Libraries were prepared by immunoSEQ multiplex PCR; TCRdb keeps only in-frame clonotypes and omits some of them. The sample shows approximately 97,000 clones, around 77% of them seen only once. This TCR came from a human donor with chronic lymphocytic leukemia. This specimen consisted of PBMCs, obtained after 24 months of ibrutinib treatment.

The CDR3, as DNA: TGCAGCGGGGGACAGGGGGCTATGTACGAGCAGTACTTC. This encodes CSGGQGAMYEQYF. The J gene is TRBJ2-7, the V gene TRBV29-1, with 12 bases fitting TRBD1. The CDR3 has 13 amino acids. Germline CDR1 is SQVTM and CDR2 is ANQGSEA. The V and J ends lost 7 bases and 4 bases, in that order; junction bases with no gene match: 5.